This T cell receptor beta chain was obtained from a study of early T cells in non-severe SARS-CoV-2 infection. V trimming: 1 base; J trimming: 5 bases; junction bases outside the gene matches: 5. CDR1 SGHVS and CDR2 FQNEAQ come from the germline V gene. This CDR3 comprises 15 residues. This clonotype has at least ten counts. TCRdb redid the calling of the 5' RACE reads with MiXCR, one entry per CDR3 protein. The table lists 45,000 to 50,000 distinct CDR3 sequences, roughly 6.2% of them singletons, with around 7% in the top ten. The sample was whole blood, taken at baseline. The receptor's source is an adult who was a healthcare worker with PCR-confirmed SARS-CoV-2 infection or an uninfected control (not recorded which). The chain carries TRBV7-8 and TRBJ2-1; TRBD2 matches at 7 bases. DNA for the CDR3: TGTGCCAGCAGCTTAGGTTCTCTAGCGGACAATGAGCAGTTCTTC. Its translation is CASSLGSLADNEQFF.